These 15 T cell receptor beta chains were sequenced from one sample in a study of beta chain features in type 1 diabetes (dated by TCRdb to the late 2010s). Points the paper makes about the study in general: In all four CD4+ subsets, TCRB CDR3 length was moderately but significantly shorter in type 1 diabetes patients.

Library creation used the immunoSEQ multiplex PCR assay. All of the isolated RNA was reverse transcribed with the High Capacity cDNA Reverse Transcription Kit, so expressed TCRB transcripts were sequenced. TCRdb stores this immuneACCESS table with in-frame sequences only. Part of the clones is absent; in the studies checked, under half of the shortfall reflects unresolved V genes, and no reason is known for the rest. The sample profile shows tens of thousands of clones; over 60% of them were found once. The ten top clones hold roughly 2.2% of the sample. Their antigens are not known. The source material was Tregs from blood. This sample's cell subset or site label indicates: regulatory CD4+ T cells. Every receptor here comes from a young woman with type 1 diabetes.

With respect to this clone: Germline and junction disagree at one end, which may indicate a read error. The chain carries TRBV7-2 and TRBJ2-3; 7 bases match TRBD2. The CDR3 length is 15 residues. Germline V gene data show CDR1 as SGHTA and CDR2 as FQGNSA. The CDR3 protein is CASSIASGPTDTQYF. The CDR3 DNA sequence: TGTGCCAGCAGCATAGCTAGCGGACCTACAGATACGCAGTATTTT.

The table lists this clone with a few counts. This chain joins TRBV6-6 and TRBJ1-1; D may be TRBD1 (6 bases). The germline gives CDR1 MNHNY, CDR2 SVGAGI (reference sequence). V lost 5 bases to trimming and J lost 1 base, with 14 bases between them. This CDR3 has 15 amino acids. The CDR3 here is CASSPAGQRNTEAFF. As DNA, the CDR3 is TGTGCCAGCAGTCCAGCCGGACAGAGGAACACTGAAGCTTTCTTT.

V is TRBV2 and J is TRBJ1-1; perhaps TRBD1 as D (6 bases). The CDR3 has 12 residues. The germline V gene encodes CDR1 SNHLY and CDR2 FYNNEI. The ends were cut back, 8 bases at V and 1 base at J, with 8 bases in the middle. The CDR3 sequence: CASSGQNTEAFF. CDR3 bases: TGTGCCAGCTCGGGACAGAACACTGAAGCTTTCTTT.

V is TRBV5-1 and J is TRBJ2-1, with 11 bases identical to TRBD2. Germline-derived CDR1 and CDR2 are SGHRS and YFSETQ. The CDR3 has 15 amino acids. The junction had 2 bases not matched to a gene; V was cut back by 3 bases and J by 3 bases. This CDR3 is CASSSLAGDYNEQFF. CDR3 DNA sequence: TGCGCCAGCAGCTCACTAGCGGGGGACTACAATGAGCAGTTCTTC.

The rearrangement links TRBV4-2 to TRBJ1-3; the D gene is possibly TRBD1 (5 bases). The CDR3 runs to 13 residues. CDR1 and CDR2 (germline): LGHNA, YNFKEQ. V lost 4 bases and J lost 7, with 11 bases in between. The CDR3 loop reads CASSRGGDNTIYF. The CDR3 nucleotides are TGTGCCAGCAGCCGGGGCGGTGACAACACCATATATTTT.

This clone is medium-sized by share. The CDR3 loop is CASRGLVAGELFF. In DNA form, the CDR3 reads TGTGCCAGCAGGGGACTAGTAGCCGGGGAGCTGTTTTTT. The rearrangement uses TRBV25-1 and TRBJ2-2; TRBD2 aligns across 8 bases. CDR1 and CDR2 (germline): MGHDK, SYGVNS. V trimming: 6 bases; J trimming: 6 bases; junction bases outside the gene matches: 3. The CDR3 totals 13 residues.

By sample fraction, this clone is medium-sized. The chain combines TRBV10-3 with TRBJ2-3; D is possibly TRBD1 (5 bases). Trimming cost V 4 bases and J 5 bases, with 16 bases left between them. This CDR3 has 15 amino acids. The germline V gene encodes CDR1 ENHRY and CDR2 SYGVKD. The CDR3 reads CAISAGSRARDTQYF. The CDR3 DNA follows: TGTGCCATCAGTGCAGGGTCCCGAGCGAGAGATACGCAGTATTTT.

The V and J genes are TRBV28 and TRBJ2-7; D call uncertain. The CDR3 is made up of 12 amino acids. The V gene's germline CDR1 is MDHEN and CDR2 SYDVKM. The V gene lost 2 bases and the J gene lost 3 bases, with 5 bases spanning the gap. The DNA for the CDR3 is TGTGCCAGCAGTTTAGAGTTCTACGAGCAGTACTTC. Amino acid sequence: CASSLEFYEQYF.

The chain's CDR3 is CASSNWGRSNEQFF. DNA of the CDR3: TGTGCCAGCAGCAACTGGGGCAGGTCGAATGAGCAGTTCTTC. V gene TRBV4-2 combines with J gene TRBJ2-1; D might be TRBD1 (5 bases). Germline V CDR1 and CDR2: LGHNA, YNFKEQ. The CDR3 consists of 14 residues. V lost 5 bases and J 7 bases, leaving 15 bases between the germline ends.

The chain is built from TRBV5-1 and TRBJ2-1, with D uncertain. The CDR3 extends over 14 amino acids. Germline lookup yields CDR1 SGHRS and CDR2 YFSETQ. V shed 1 base and J shed 4 bases, with 9 bases lying between them. CDR3 residues: CASSLRSAYNEQFF. DNA of the CDR3: TGCGCCAGCAGCTTGCGGAGCGCATACAATGAGCAGTTCTTC.

Only a few counts were recorded for this clone. The chain recombines TRBV19 with TRBJ1-5; 9 nucleotides line up with TRBD1. Germline V gene sequence: CDR1 LNHDA, CDR2 SQIVND (reference sequence). The V segment lost 5 bases and the J segment 5 bases; nucleotides outside the gene matches: 7. There are 15 residues in the CDR3. CDR3 bases: TGTGCCAGTAGTGGTCAATGGGACAGGGATCAGCCCCAGCATTTT. The encoded protein is CASSGQWDRDQPQHF. Variable domain in full (rest from reference TRBV19 and TRBJ1-5): DGGITQSPKYLFRKEGQNVTLSCEQNLNHDAMYWYRQDPGQGLRLIYYSQIVNDFQKGDIAEGYSVSREKKESFPLTVTSAQKNPTAFYLCASSGQWDRDQPQHFGDGTRLSIL.

The V and J genes are TRBV7-3 and TRBJ2-1; TRBD1 agrees at 7 bases. V was pared by 1 base and J by 8 bases, with 5 bases of the junction left unmatched. The CDR3 totals 14 residues. CDR1 is SGHTA, CDR2 FQGTGA, per germline. Here the CDR3 reads CASSLIHGQDEQFF. CDR3 sequence (DNA): TGTGCCAGCAGCTTAATCCACGGACAGGATGAGCAGTTCTTC.

This chain connects TRBV5-4 to TRBJ2-7, with a tentative D call TRBD1 (6 bases). The V end was cut by 2 bases, the J end by 2 bases, with 17 bases between. In germline, CDR1 is SGHNT, CDR2 YYREEE (reference sequence). CDR3 length equals 16 residues. The CDR3 coding sequence is TGTGCCAGCAGCTTAGGGGGAGCCAATACCCCCTACGAGCAGTACTTC. Translation gives CASSLGGANTPYEQYF.

This clone was seen a few times. The chain couples TRBV7-2 to TRBJ2-3; maybe TRBD1 (6 bases). V lost 6 bases and J lost 5, with 18 bases in between. This CDR3 comprises 15 residues. Germline V CDR1 and CDR2: SGHTA, FQGNSA. CDR3 nucleotides: TGTGCCAGCAGTCTGATGGGGGCCGCCGGAGATACGCAGTATTTT. This codes for CASSLMGAAGDTQYF.

The chain carries TRBV19 and TRBJ1-5, with a possible D match to TRBD1 (6 bases). This CDR3 has 15 residues. Trimming took off 3 bases at V and 3 bases at J, with 12 bases between the two ends. Germline CDR1 and CDR2: LNHDA and SQIVND (reference sequence). CDR3 bases: TGTGCCAGTAGTATGTCACAGGGCTTCAATCAGCCCCAGCATTTT. It codes for CASSMSQGFNQPQHF.